The 25 T cell receptor beta chains below all came from one sample that was sequenced in a study of T cells in Graves' hyperthyroidism and ophthalmopathy. Amplification of TCR beta CDR3 regions used RNA as the template. TCR CDR3 regions were first amplified by RT-PCR with HTBI primers. TCRdb re-analysed the multiplex PCR reads in MiXCR, keeping a single row per CDR3 protein. The data contain a few hundred thousand distinct CDR3 sequences, 46% of them seen just once; the ten biggest clones take up roughly 45%. The sample comprised peripheral blood or thyroid tissue (not recorded which). The source is an adult woman with Graves' disease, either hyperthyroidism or ophthalmopathy (not recorded which).

This sequence joins TRBV15 and TRBJ2-7, with TRBD1 as a possible D gene (6 bases). Per the germline V gene, CDR1 is LNHNV and CDR2 is YYDKDF (reference sequence). V shed 6 bases and J shed 6 bases, with 18 bases lying between them. The CDR3 has 14 residues. In DNA, the CDR3 is TGTGCCACCAGTAACCTAACAGGGCCGGGCGAGCAGTACTTC. Encoded protein: CATSNLTGPGEQYF.

The rearrangement links TRBV10-3 to TRBJ1-6; D ambiguous. Trimming pared 6 bases from V and 0 bases from J, leaving 6 bases between. Germline CDR1 and CDR2: ENHRY and SYGVKD. This CDR3 is built from 14 residues. The DNA of the CDR3 is TGTGCCATCAGGGCAATCTCCTATAATTCACCCCTCCACTTT. Protein sequence: CAIRAISYNSPLHF.

The genes are TRBV2 and TRBJ1-5; 8 bases are shared with TRBD1. CDR1 is SNHLY, CDR2 FYNNEI, per germline. This CDR3 is built from 15 residues. Germline trimming cut 6 bases from V and 5 bases from J; bases unmatched to any gene: 9. Here the CDR3 DNA reads TGTGCCAGCAGCCGGACAGGGTGGGGGGATCAGCCCCAGCATTTT. It specifies CASSRTGWGDQPQHF.

This clonotype has just a few counts. V and J are TRBV2 and TRBJ1-2; TRBD1 agrees at 8 bases. V was clipped by 6 bases and J by 1 base; unmatched bases: 10. The CDR3 is 16 residues long. The germline V gene has CDR1 SNHLY and CDR2 FYNNEI. CDR3: CASRAPGQGRNYGYTF. The CDR3 DNA reads as TGTGCCAGCAGGGCCCCCGGACAGGGACGTAACTATGGCTACACCTTC.

The chain couples TRBV2 to TRBJ2-7; D ambiguous. Germline loops: CDR1 SNHLY, CDR2 FYNNEI. The CDR3 sequence is 11 residues long. V lost 2 bases and J 5 bases, leaving 4 bases between the germline ends. The CDR3 nucleotides read TGTGCCAGCAGTGAATCTCACGAGCAGTACTTC. As protein: CASSESHEQYF.

On this clonotype itself: With a much larger clone just one base away, this may be a read error. The chain uses TRBV10-3 and TRBJ1-1; D uncertain. The V end was cut by 5 bases, the J end by 8 bases, with 12 bases between. The CDR3 is made up of 12 amino acids. Germline loops: CDR1 ENHRY, CDR2 SYGVKD. CDR3 loop: CAISFSGQEAFF. The CDR3, as DNA: TGTGCCATCAGTTTTAGTGGCCAAGAAGCTTTCTTT.

This clonotype was found a few times. The rearrangement links TRBV29-1 to TRBJ1-2; tentatively, D is TRBD1 (6 bases). The CDR3 totals 11 residues. Per the germline V gene, CDR1 is SQVTM and CDR2 is ANQGSEA. Trimming cost V 7 bases and J 8 bases, with 14 bases left between them. CDR3 nucleotides: TGCAGCGCAGGGGAGGGGACCGGCTACACCTTC. Translating it yields CSAGEGTGYTF.

The rearrangement links TRBV15 to TRBJ2-6; the D is unclear. V was cut by 1 base and J by 0 bases, with 7 bases left in between. Germline assignment: CDR1 LNHNV and CDR2 YYDKDF (reference sequence). This CDR3 is 16 amino acids long. CDR3 loop: CATSRGANSGANVLTF. The CDR3 DNA is TGTGCCACCAGCAGAGGGGCAAACTCTGGGGCCAACGTCCTGACTTTC.

This clonotype showed up just a few times. The chain is built from TRBV19 and TRBJ1-1; a possible D gene is TRBD1 (5 bases). This CDR3 is 14 amino acids long. From germline, CDR1 is LNHDA and CDR2 SQIVND (reference sequence). Trimming removed 2 bases at V and 2 bases at J, with 9 bases between. In DNA form, the CDR3 reads TGTGCCAGTAGTATAACCGGGACCAACACTGAAGCTTTCTTT. It translates to CASSITGTNTEAFF.

This clonotype was detected a few times. This sequence joins TRBV9 and TRBJ2-5; TRBD1 matches at 10 bases. With 3 bases clipped from V and 5 bases from J, the junction kept 4 bases outside the gene matches. The germline V gene has CDR1 SGDLS and CDR2 YYNGEE. This CDR3 region has 14 residues. CDR3 nucleotide sequence: TGTGCCAGCAGCGCCGGGACAGGGGAGGAGACCCAGTACTTC. The encoded protein is CASSAGTGEETQYF.

The V call is TRBV7-9, the J call TRBJ1-2; D is uncertain. The length of the CDR3 is 15 residues. From germline, CDR1 is SEHNR and CDR2 FQNEAQ (reference sequence). Trimming cost V 6 bases and J 5 bases, with 19 bases left between them. CDR3 protein: CASSYAGEALYGYTF. The CDR3 DNA reads as TGTGCCAGCAGTTACGCTGGGGAGGCCCTGTATGGCTACACCTTC.

This clonotype has ten or more counts. The chain combines TRBV19 with TRBJ1-6, with TRBD1 matching over 7 bases. Germline V lookup: CDR1 LNHDA, CDR2 SQIVND (reference sequence). V shed 10 bases, J shed 9 bases, and the junction held 15 bases outside the gene matches. The CDR3 runs 15 residues. The CDR3 reads CATPYPGQAASPLHF. DNA of the CDR3: TGTGCCACCCCGTACCCCGGACAGGCAGCTTCACCCCTCCACTTT.

The sample holds a few counts of this clonotype. The chain employs TRBV29-1 and TRBJ1-2, with D unresolved. Trimming stripped 4 bases from V and 8 bases from J, with 11 bases between. Germline V gene sequence: CDR1 SQVTM, CDR2 ANQGSEA. CDR3 length: 11 amino acids. In nucleotides, the CDR3 is TGCAGCGTTGTTCTGGGATGGGGCTACACCTTC. Translating it yields CSVVLGWGYTF.

This rearrangement joins TRBV5-1 to TRBJ2-7, with D possibly TRBD1 on 6 matching bases. Trimming took 4 bases from V and 4 from J, leaving 21 bases between them. The CDR3 is 16 residues long. Germline CDR1 SGHRS, CDR2 YFSETQ. The CDR3 loop is CASSPSGQRTVYEQYF. CDR3 sequence (DNA): TGCGCCAGCAGCCCATCCGGACAGCGTACAGTTTACGAGCAGTACTTC. The variable domain in full, completed from reference TRBV5-1 and TRBJ2-7, reads KAGVTQTPRYLIKTRGQQVTLSCSPISGHRSVSWYQQTPGQGLQFLFEYFSETQRNKGNFPGRFSGRQFSNSRSEMNVSTLELGDSALYLCASSPSGQRTVYEQYFGPGTRLTVT.

This clonotype was recorded many times. This chain uses TRBV4-2 with TRBJ1-2, with no clear D. This CDR3 is 14 amino acids long. Trimming removed 2 bases from V and 0 bases from J, with 7 bases in between. Germline V lookup: CDR1 LGHNA, CDR2 YNFKEQ. This CDR3 reads CASSQTVSNYGYTF. The DNA for the CDR3 is TGTGCCAGCAGCCAAACAGTTTCTAACTATGGCTACACCTTC.

The chain couples TRBV10-3 to TRBJ1-2; 7 bases are shared with TRBD1. This CDR3 region has 15 residues. The ends lost 2 bases at V and 5 bases at J; junction bases unmatched: 8. Germline loops: CDR1 ENHRY, CDR2 SYGVKD. Here the CDR3 reads CAISEGTVAHYGYTF. The DNA of the CDR3 is TGTGCCATCAGTGAGGGGACAGTCGCACATTATGGCTACACCTTC.

This clonotype came up a few times. V usage is TRBV7-2 and J usage is TRBJ2-7, with no clear D. The CDR3 is 14 amino acids. Trimming pared 2 bases from V and 3 bases from J, leaving 11 bases between. Germline CDR1 and CDR2: SGHTA and FQGNSA. The CDR3 region is CASSLSELNYEQYF. DNA for the CDR3: TGTGCCAGCAGCTTAAGTGAACTAAACTACGAGCAGTACTTC.

V and J are TRBV9 and TRBJ2-7; 9 positions agree with TRBD2. V gave up 3 bases and J gave up 2 bases; unmatched junction bases: 9. This CDR3 has 16 amino acids. In germline, CDR1 is SGDLS, CDR2 YYNGEE. CDR3 coding DNA: TGTGCCAGCAGCGCAAGACTAGCGGCAGCTGCCTACGAGCAGTACTTC. As protein: CASSARLAAAAYEQYF.

This chain uses TRBV27 with TRBJ1-5; D gene ambiguous. The germline V and J ends were trimmed by 6 bases and 1 base, with 13 bases remaining between them. The germline V gene encodes CDR1 MNHEY and CDR2 SMNVEV (reference sequence). The CDR3 extends over 15 amino acids. CDR3: CASSTKRGSNQPQHF. CDR3 in DNA: TGTGCCAGCAGCACAAAAAGAGGGAGCAATCAGCCCCAGCATTTT.

This clonotype has only a few counts. This chain joins TRBV7-9 and TRBJ2-1, with TRBD1 matching 8 bases. The CDR3 has 15 amino acids. V gave up 5 bases and J gave up 3 bases; unmatched junction bases: 6. The germline V gene has CDR1 SEHNR and CDR2 FQNEAQ (reference sequence). The CDR3 spells CASSHRDRNYNEQFF. CDR3 nucleotides: TGTGCCAGCAGCCACCGGGACAGGAACTACAATGAGCAGTTCTTC. Combining the CDR3 with reference TRBV7-9 and TRBJ2-1 gives the whole variable domain DTGVSQNPRHKITKRGQNVTFRCDPISEHNRLYWYRQTLGQGPEFLTYFQNEAQLEKSRLLSDRFSAERPKGSFSTLEIQRTEQGDSAMYLCASSHRDRNYNEQFFGPGTRLTVL.

In this sample, this clonotype turned up many times. CDR3 nucleotides: TGCAGTGCTGGGTCAGGTGGGGCCCCCTACGAGCAGTACTTC. As protein: CSAGSGGAPYEQYF. The chain is built from TRBV20-1 and TRBJ2-7; a possible D gene is TRBD1 (5 bases). The CDR3 sequence is 14 residues long. The V gene's germline CDR1 is DFQATT and CDR2 SNEGSKA (reference sequence). The ends were cut back, 5 bases at V and 2 bases at J, with 16 bases in the middle.

This clonotype came up many times. CDR3 loop: CASSHYSGRDEQYF. CDR3 DNA: TGTGCCAGCAGCCACTATAGCGGGAGAGACGAGCAGTACTTC. The rearrangement joins TRBV4-2 to TRBJ2-7; TRBD2 aligns across 9 bases. The length of the CDR3 is 14 residues. V lost 3 bases and J lost 5; bases outside the gene matches: 5. Germline V lookup: CDR1 LGHNA, CDR2 YNFKEQ.

In the case of this clonotype: Germline is not matched at one junction end, which may reflect a read error. This sequence joins TRBV9 and TRBJ1-6; no clear D gene. CDR3 length: 13 residues. Germline CDR1 and CDR2: SGDLS and YYNGEE. CDR3 in DNA: TGTGCCGGCAGCGTACGATGGAATTCACCCCTCCACTTT. Translating it yields CAGSVRWNSPLHF.

The rearrangement links TRBV3-1 to TRBJ2-7, with D tentatively TRBD1 (6 bases). The germline V gene encodes CDR1 LGHDT and CDR2 YNNKEL (reference sequence). V was cut by 4 bases and J by 5 bases, with 15 bases left in between. The CDR3 length is 14 residues. CDR3 protein: CASSPRSTGNEQYF. For the CDR3, the DNA is TGTGCCAGCAGCCCCCGATCAACAGGGAACGAGCAGTACTTC.

This clonotype has ten or more counts. The gene calls are TRBV29-1 and TRBJ2-2; D perhaps matches TRBD1 (6 bases). The CDR3 spans 13 residues. Germline V lookup: CDR1 SQVTM, CDR2 ANQGSEA. V was pared by 3 bases and J by 6 bases, with 11 bases between. CDR3 nucleotides: TGCAGCGTTGATATGGGGGCGGCCGGGGAGCTGTTTTTT. It is translated as CSVDMGAAGELFF.